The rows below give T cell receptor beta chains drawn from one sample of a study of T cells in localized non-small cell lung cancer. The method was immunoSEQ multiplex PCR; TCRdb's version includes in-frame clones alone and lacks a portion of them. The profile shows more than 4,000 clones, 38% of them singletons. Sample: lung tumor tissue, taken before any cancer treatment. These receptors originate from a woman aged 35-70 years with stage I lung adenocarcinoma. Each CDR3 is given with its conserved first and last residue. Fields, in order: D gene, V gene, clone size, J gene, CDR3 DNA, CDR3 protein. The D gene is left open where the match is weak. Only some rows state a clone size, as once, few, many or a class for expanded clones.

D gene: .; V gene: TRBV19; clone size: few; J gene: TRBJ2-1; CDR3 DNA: TGTGCCAGTAGTTTAATGAGGGACTTTCGCGGAGGGGAGCAGTTCTTC; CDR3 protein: CASSLMRDFRGGEQFF
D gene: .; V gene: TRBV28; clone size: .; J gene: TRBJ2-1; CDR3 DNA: TGTGCCAGCAGTTCCGCTACCCCAGGGCAGAATGAGCAGTTCTTC; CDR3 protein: CASSSATPGQNEQFF
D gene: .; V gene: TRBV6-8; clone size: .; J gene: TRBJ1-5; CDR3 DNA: TGTGCCAGCAGTCCTGACAGAACAGGCGTTTATAGCAATCAGCCCCAGCATTTT; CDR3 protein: CASSPDRTGVYSNQPQHF
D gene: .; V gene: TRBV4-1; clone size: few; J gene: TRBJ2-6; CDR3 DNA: TGCGCCAGCAGCCACCCCCGGGGGCCTGGGGCCAACGTCCTGACTTTC; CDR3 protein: CASSHPRGPGANVLTF
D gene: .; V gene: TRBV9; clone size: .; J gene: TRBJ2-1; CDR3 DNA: TGTGCCAGCAGCGTAGAAGGAGATTATAGTCAGTTCTTC; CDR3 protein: CASSVEGDYSQFF
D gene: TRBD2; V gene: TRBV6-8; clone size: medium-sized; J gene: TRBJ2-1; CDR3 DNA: TGTGCCAGCAGTTGGACTAGCGGCCGAACCTACAATGAGCAGTTCTTC; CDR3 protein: CASSWTSGRTYNEQFF
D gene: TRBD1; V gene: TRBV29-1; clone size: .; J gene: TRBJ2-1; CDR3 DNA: TGCGCCTCTGGGGGTGGGACAGGGCACCTCAATGAGCAGTTCTTC; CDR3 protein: CASGGGTGHLNEQFF
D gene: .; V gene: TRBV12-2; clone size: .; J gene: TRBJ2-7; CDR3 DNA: TGTGCAAGTCGCCCAGGACTAGAAGCCCCCTCCTACGAGCAGTACTTC; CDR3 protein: CASRPGLEAPSYEQYF
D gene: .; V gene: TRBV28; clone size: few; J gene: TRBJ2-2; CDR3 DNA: TGTGCCACCAAGACAGCCTCGAGGGGGGAGCTGTTTTTT; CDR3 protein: CATKTASRGELFF
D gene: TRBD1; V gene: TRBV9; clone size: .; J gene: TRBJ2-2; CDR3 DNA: TGTGCCAGCAAGACTGGGACAGCTTTCACCGGGGAGCTGTTTTTT; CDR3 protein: CASKTGTAFTGELFF
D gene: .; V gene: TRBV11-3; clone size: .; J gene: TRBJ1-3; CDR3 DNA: TGTGCCAGCAGCTTAGGTGGTCGCTCTGGAAACACCATATATTTT; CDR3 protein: CASSLGGRSGNTIYF
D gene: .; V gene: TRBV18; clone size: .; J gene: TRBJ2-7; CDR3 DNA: TGTGCCAGCTCAGGACGGGGCTCCGCCTACGAGCAGTACTTC; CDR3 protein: CASSGRGSAYEQYF
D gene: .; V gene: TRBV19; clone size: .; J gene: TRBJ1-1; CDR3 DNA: TGTGCCACCAGACATCTCAACACTGAAGCTTTCTTT; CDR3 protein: CATRHLNTEAFF
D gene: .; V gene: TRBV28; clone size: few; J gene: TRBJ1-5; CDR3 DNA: TGTGCCAGCAGAGAGACGGCTAGCAATCAGCCCCAGCATTTT; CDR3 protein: CASRETASNQPQHF
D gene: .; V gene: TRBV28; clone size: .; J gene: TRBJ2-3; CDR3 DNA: TGTGCCAGCAGTTTGGGGCTAGGGATTTTCACAGATACGCAGTATTTT; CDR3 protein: CASSLGLGIFTDTQYF
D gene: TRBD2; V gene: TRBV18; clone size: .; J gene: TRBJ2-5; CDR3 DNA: TGTGCCAGCTCACCTCGCGTCCCGGGAGGGCCGGGAGAGACCCAGTACTTC; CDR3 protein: CASSPRVPGGPGETQYF
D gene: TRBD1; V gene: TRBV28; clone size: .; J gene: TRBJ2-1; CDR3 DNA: TGTGCCAGCTGGGGACCAGGGACAGGGGGTCGGGGGAATGAGCAGTTCTTC; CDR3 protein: CASWGPGTGGRGNEQFF
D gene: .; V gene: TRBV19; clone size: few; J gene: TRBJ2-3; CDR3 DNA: TGTGCCAGTAGTATAGCGAGCACAGATACGCAGTATTTT; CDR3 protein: CASSIASTDTQYF
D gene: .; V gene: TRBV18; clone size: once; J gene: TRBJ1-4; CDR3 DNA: TGTGCCAGCTCACCTAACGAGTTGGGGGATGAAAAACTGTTTTTT; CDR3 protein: CASSPNELGDEKLFF
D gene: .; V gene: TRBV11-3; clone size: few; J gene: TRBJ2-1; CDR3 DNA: TGTGCCAGCAGCTTGGGGGGACCGGGTCCATACAATGAGCAGTTCTTC; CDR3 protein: CASSLGGPGPYNEQFF
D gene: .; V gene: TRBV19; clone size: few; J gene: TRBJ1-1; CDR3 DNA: TGTGCCAGTAGTGAGGGGCGGCCTGAAGCTTTCTTT; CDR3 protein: CASSEGRPEAFF
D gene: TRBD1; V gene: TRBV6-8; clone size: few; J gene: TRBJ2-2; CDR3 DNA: TGTGCCAGCAGACGACAGGGGTACACCGGGGAGCTGTTTTTT; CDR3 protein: CASRRQGYTGELFF
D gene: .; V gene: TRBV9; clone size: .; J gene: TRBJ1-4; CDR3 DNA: TGTGCCAGCAGCGTAGCAGGGGCAGGGACGGATAAACTGTTTTTT; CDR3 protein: CASSVAGAGTDKLFF
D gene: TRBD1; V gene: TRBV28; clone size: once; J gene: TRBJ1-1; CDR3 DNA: TGTGCCAGCAAGGGACAGATGAACACTGAAGCTTTCTTT; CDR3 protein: CASKGQMNTEAFF
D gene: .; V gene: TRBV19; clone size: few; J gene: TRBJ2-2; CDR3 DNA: TGTGCCAGTCTGCCTGGCTACACCGGGGAGCTGTTTTTT; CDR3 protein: CASLPGYTGELFF
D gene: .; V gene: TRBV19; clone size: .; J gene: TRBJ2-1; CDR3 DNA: TGTGCCAGTAGTTTAGATAGCGGCCTCCCGGGGTACAATGAGCAGTTCTTC; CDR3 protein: CASSLDSGLPGYNEQFF
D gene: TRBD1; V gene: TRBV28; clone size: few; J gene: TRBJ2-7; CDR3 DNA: TGTGCCAGCGGGGAGACCGGACAGGGGAGTTGGTACGAGCAGTACTTC; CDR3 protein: CASGETGQGSWYEQYF
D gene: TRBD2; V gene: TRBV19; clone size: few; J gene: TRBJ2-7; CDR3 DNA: TGTGCCAGTAAGGTGGCGGGAGGCCCTACCTACGAGCAGTACTTC; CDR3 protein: CASKVAGGPTYEQYF
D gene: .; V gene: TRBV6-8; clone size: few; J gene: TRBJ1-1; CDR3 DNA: TGTGCCAGCAGTGATCAGCCGAACACTGAAGCTTTCTTT; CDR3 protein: CASSDQPNTEAFF